The rows below give T cell receptor beta chains drawn from one sample of a study of shared clonotypes between healthy human individuals. TCRdb keeps only in-frame clones here, not all; method: immunoSEQ multiplex PCR. The sample shows 640,000 or so clones, about three quarters of them seen only once. The sample consisted of memory CD4+ T cells sorted from blood. These receptor sequences come from a woman in her twenties or thirties in good health. Each CDR3 is given with its conserved first and last residue. A D gene is named only where the DNA matches it firmly. Where a row states a size, it is once, few, many or the class of an expanded clone; other rows omit it.

TGTGCCAGCACTGAGGAAGGCCCACTCCCTGGTGAGCAGTTCTTC | CASTEEGPLPGEQFF | NA | TRBJ2-1 | TRBV2 | few
TGTGCCAGCAGTGGGGAAGGTTTGGTGATGAACACTGAAGCTTTCTTT | CASSGEGLVMNTEAFF | NA | TRBJ1-1 | TRBV2 | NA
TGCGCCAGCAGCCCACCACAGAACACTGAAGCTTTCTTT | CASSPPQNTEAFF | NA | TRBJ1-1 | TRBV5-1 | NA
TGTGCCAGCAGTTTGGGGACAGAACTCACAGATACGCAGTATTTT | CASSLGTELTDTQYF | TRBD1 | TRBJ2-3 | TRBV28 | NA
TGTGCCAGCAGCTCCCTTGACAGGGCGACCCAGTACTTC | CASSSLDRATQYF | TRBD1 | TRBJ2-5 | TRBV5-4 | NA
TGCGCCAGCAGCTCTGGGACAGGGGGTAAGCCCTACGAGCAGTACTTC | CASSSGTGGKPYEQYF | TRBD1 | TRBJ2-7 | TRBV5-1 | NA
TGTGCCACCGACGTGGGACTAGCGGGAGCCGGGGAGCTGTTTTTT | CATDVGLAGAGELFF | TRBD2 | TRBJ2-2 | TRBV28 | NA
TGTGCCAGCAGGGGGACTAGCGGGAGATACTTGATCGAGCAGTACTTC | CASRGTSGRYLIEQYF | TRBD2 | TRBJ2-7 | TRBV5-8 | NA
TGTGCCATCAGTGAGAGCGGGACCCAGGATGAGCAGTTCTTC | CAISESGTQDEQFF | TRBD2 | TRBJ2-1 | TRBV10-3 | few
TGTGCCAGCAGTTTCTTGGGGCCCTATGGCTACACCTTC | CASSFLGPYGYTF | NA | TRBJ1-2 | TRBV28 | few
TGTGCCAGCAGCCATGCTACGACAGGGCCCGTCTACGAGCAGTACTTC | CASSHATTGPVYEQYF | TRBD1 | TRBJ2-7 | TRBV4-2 | NA
TGTGCCAGCAGTGTAATGGCTGATACGCAGTATTTT | CASSVMADTQYF | NA | TRBJ2-3 | TRBV2 | NA
TGCGCCAGCAGCTCCGGGACAGAACATGCCGGGGAGCTGTTTTTT | CASSSGTEHAGELFF | TRBD1 | TRBJ2-2 | TRBV5-1 | NA
TGTGCCAGCAGGGGGCGGGGACAGGAACAAGAGACCCAGTACTTC | CASRGRGQEQETQYF | TRBD1 | TRBJ2-5 | TRBV2 | once
TGTGCCAGCAGCTCCCGGGACCCCTTAAGGGATGAGCAGTTCTTC | CASSSRDPLRDEQFF | NA | TRBJ2-1 | TRBV14 | once
TGTGCCAGCAGCTTGGCCTCCGGATCCTCTGGGGCCAACGTCCTGACTTTC | CASSLASGSSGANVLTF | NA | TRBJ2-6 | TRBV5-4 | NA
TGCGCCAGCAGCCTCGGTGGGGGGCGGTCTGGAAACACCATATATTTT | CASSLGGGRSGNTIYF | NA | TRBJ1-3 | TRBV4-1 | NA